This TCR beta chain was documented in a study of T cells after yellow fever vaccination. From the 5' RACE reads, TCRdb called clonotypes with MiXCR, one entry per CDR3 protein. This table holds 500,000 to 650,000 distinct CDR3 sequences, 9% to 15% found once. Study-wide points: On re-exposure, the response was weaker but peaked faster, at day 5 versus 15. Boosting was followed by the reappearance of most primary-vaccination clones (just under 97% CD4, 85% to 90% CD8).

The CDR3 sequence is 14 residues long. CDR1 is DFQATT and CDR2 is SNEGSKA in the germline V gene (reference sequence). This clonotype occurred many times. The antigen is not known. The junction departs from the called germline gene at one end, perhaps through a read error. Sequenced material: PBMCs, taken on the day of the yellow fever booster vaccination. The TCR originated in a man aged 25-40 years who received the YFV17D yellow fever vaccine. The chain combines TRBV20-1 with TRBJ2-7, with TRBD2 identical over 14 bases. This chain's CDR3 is CSARGTSGSYEQYF. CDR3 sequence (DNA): TGCAGTGCAAGAGGGACTAGCGGGAGCTACGAGCAGTACTTC.